What follows are 20 T cell receptor beta chains derived from one specimen sequenced in a study of blood T cell repertoires in COVID-19. Generated by immunoSEQ multiplex PCR, the TCRdb table keeps only in-frame clones and is missing some. The sample holds about 270,000 clones, roughly 85% seen once. The source material was PBMCs or T cells enriched from blood (not recorded which). The receptor set was obtained from a woman between 50 and 59 years old with acute COVID-19.

The chain carries TRBV7-2 and TRBJ2-3; D ambiguous. Trimming shortened V by 4 bases and J by 2 bases, and 4 bases separated the two germline ends. The germline gives CDR1 SGHTA, CDR2 FQGNSA. The CDR3 is 12 residues long. CDR3 in DNA: TGTGCCAGCAGCTCGTACACAGATACGCAGTATTTT. It is translated as CASSSYTDTQYF. The full variable domain, completed using reference TRBV7-2 and TRBJ2-3, is GAGVSQSPSNKVTEKGKDVELRCDPISGHTALYWYRQSLGQGLEFLIYFQGNSAPDKSGLPSDRFSAERTGGSVSTLTIQRTQQEDSAVYLCASSSYTDTQYFGPGTRLTVL.

The genes are TRBV11-3 and TRBJ2-2; D uncertain. CDR1 is SGHNT and CDR2 is YENEEA in the germline V gene. This CDR3 has 15 residues. V was clipped by 1 base and J by 0 bases, with 6 bases between them. CDR3 region: CASSLGQTNTGELFF. CDR3 nucleotide sequence: TGTGCCAGCAGCTTAGGGCAGACGAACACCGGGGAGCTGTTTTTT.

V usage is TRBV19 and J usage is TRBJ1-3; D is uncertain. V was shortened by 3 bases and J by 2 bases, with 14 bases between the two germline ends. The germline CDR1 and CDR2 sequences are LNHDA and SQIVND (reference sequence). The CDR3 consists of 16 residues. CDR3 sequence reads: CASSISSRRTGNTIYF. CDR3 in DNA: TGTGCCAGTAGTATTTCATCTCGGAGGACTGGAAACACCATATATTTT.

The CDR3: CASSEVLAGASDTQYF. CDR3 bases: TGTGCCAGCAGTGAAGTGCTAGCGGGGGCCTCAGATACGCAGTATTTT. V gene TRBV2 combines with J gene TRBJ2-3, with TRBD2 matching 10 bases. CDR1 is SNHLY and CDR2 is FYNNEI in the germline V gene. The CDR3 sequence is 16 residues long. V lost 1 base and J lost 4; bases outside the gene matches: 5. The full variable domain, its missing parts supplied by reference TRBV2 and TRBJ2-3, is EPEVTQTPSHQVTQMGQEVILRCVPISNHLYFYWYRQILGQKVEFLVSFYNNEISEKSEIFDDQFSVERPDGSNFTLKIRSTKLEDSAMYFCASSEVLAGASDTQYFGPGTRLTVL.

The rearrangement joins TRBV9 to TRBJ1-1, with D possibly TRBD1 on 5 matching bases. Germline V CDR1 and CDR2: SGDLS, YYNGEE. V was pared by 4 bases and J by 6 bases, with 19 bases between. This CDR3 contains 15 residues. The CDR3 protein is CASSRLNQGASEAFF. CDR3 DNA: TGTGCCAGCAGCCGGCTCAACCAGGGTGCTTCTGAAGCTTTCTTT.

This chain joins TRBV14 and TRBJ2-7, with a weak D call TRBD1 (5 bases). V was shortened by 6 bases and J by 6 bases, with 15 bases between the two germline ends. The CDR3 covers 13 residues. Germline V gives CDR1 SGHDN, CDR2 FVKESK. CDR3 loop: CASSPRVQGEQYF. Here the CDR3 DNA reads TGTGCCAGCAGTCCAAGGGTGCAGGGCGAGCAGTACTTC.

The gene calls are TRBV6-5 and TRBJ2-4; a possible D gene is TRBD2 (6 bases). Trimming pared 0 bases from V and 0 bases from J, leaving 9 bases between. From germline, CDR1 is MNHEY and CDR2 SVGAGI. The CDR3 consists of 16 residues. The CDR3 protein is CASSYSNGGAKNIQYF. The CDR3 bases are TGTGCCAGCAGTTACTCGAACGGGGGAGCCAAAAACATTCAGTACTTC.

Note on this clone: Other DNA sequences from this sample encode an identical CDR3 as well. For the CDR3, the DNA is TGTGCCAGCTCACCAGGACAGAATAGCAATCAGCCCCAGCATTTT. Translated: CASSPGQNSNQPQHF. The rearrangement links TRBV18 to TRBJ1-5, with D maybe TRBD1 (6 bases). Looked up from germline, CDR1 is KGHSH and CDR2 is LQKENI. V lost 2 bases to trimming and J lost 0 bases, with 8 bases between them. This CDR3 has 15 residues.

The chain recombines TRBV30 with TRBJ1-2; D is unclear. The length of the CDR3 is 14 residues. Trimming pared 3 bases from V and 2 bases from J, leaving 13 bases between. Germline assignment: CDR1 GTSNPN and CDR2 SVGIG (reference sequence). CDR3 loop: CAWRVNRFNYGYTF. The CDR3 DNA follows: TGTGCCTGGAGGGTTAACAGATTCAACTATGGCTACACCTTC.

The V call is TRBV5-1, the J call TRBJ2-3, with TRBD2 matching over 12 bases. The CDR3 is 18 residues long. Germline trimming cut 2 bases from V and 3 bases from J; bases unmatched to any gene: 10. CDR1 and CDR2 from the germline V gene are SGHRS and YFSETQ. For the CDR3, the DNA is TGCGCCAGCAGCTTATCTAGCGGGGGGGTGATTGTGACAGATACGCAGTATTTT. This translates into CASSLSSGGVIVTDTQYF.

This chain links TRBV6-6 with TRBJ2-2; 8 bases align to TRBD1. The trim removed 5 bases at V and 1 base at J, leaving 9 bases unmatched. The length of the CDR3 is 17 residues. Germline V lookup: CDR1 MNHNY, CDR2 SVGAGI (reference sequence). This CDR3 reads CASSHRVDRGNTGELFF. The CDR3 bases are TGTGCCAGCAGTCACCGGGTAGACAGGGGGAACACCGGGGAGCTGTTTTTT.

V and J are TRBV19 and TRBJ2-5, with 9 bases matching TRBD1. Germline CDR1 reads LNHDA; CDR2 reads SQIVND (reference sequence). This CDR3 comprises 12 residues. V gave up 5 bases and J gave up 5 bases; unmatched junction bases: 0. The CDR3 protein is CASSGQGETQYF. DNA for the CDR3: TGTGCCAGTAGTGGACAGGGGGAGACCCAGTACTTC.

The chain recombines TRBV11-3 with TRBJ2-5; the match to TRBD1 covers 12 bases. Germline trimming cut 5 bases from V and 5 bases from J; bases unmatched to any gene: 6. Germline lookup yields CDR1 SGHNT and CDR2 YENEEA. The CDR3 runs to 15 residues. CDR3 sequence: CASSLGTGGEETQYF. For the CDR3, the DNA is TGTGCCAGCAGCCTAGGGACAGGGGGCGAGGAGACCCAGTACTTC. Looking up the rest from reference TRBV11-3 and TRBJ2-5 gives the full variable domain: EAGVVQSPRYKIIEKKQPVAFWCNPISGHNTLYWYLQNLGQGPELLIRYENEEAVDDSQLPKDRFSAERLKGVDSTLKIQPAELGDSAVYLCASSLGTGGEETQYFGPGTRLLVL.

This chain links TRBV7-2 with TRBJ1-1; unclear D gene. Trimming pared 0 bases from V and 3 bases from J, leaving 5 bases between. The CDR3 contains 13 residues. CDR1 and CDR2 (germline): SGHTA, FQGNSA. The CDR3 spells CASSLAEDTEAFF. The CDR3 coding sequence is TGTGCCAGCAGCTTAGCGGAGGACACTGAAGCTTTCTTT.

The chain has TRBV12-3 or TRBV12-4 and TRBJ2-2, with TRBD1 identical over 7 bases. CDR3 size: 12 residues. The V segment lost 10 bases and the J segment 5 bases; nucleotides outside the gene matches: 4. The CDR3 reads CAMARGTGELFF. The CDR3 DNA is TGTGCCATGGCCAGGGGGACCGGGGAGCTGTTTTTT.

This clone was counted ten times or more. The J gene is TRBJ2-2, the V gene TRBV27, with D possibly being TRBD2 (5 bases). This CDR3 region has 14 residues. Germline CDR1 MNHEY, CDR2 SMNVEV (reference sequence). V shed 5 bases and J shed 5 bases, with 12 bases lying between them. CDR3 region: CASSLPPGTGELFF. The CDR3 DNA reads as TGTGCCAGCAGTCTTCCGCCGGGAACCGGGGAGCTGTTTTTT.

The V and J genes are TRBV29-1 and TRBJ1-1; D perhaps matches TRBD1 (5 bases). CDR3 length: 15 residues. Between the trimmed V and J ends, which lost 1 base and 10 bases, there was a span of 22 bases. CDR1 is SQVTM and CDR2 is ANQGSEA in the germline V gene. The CDR3 spells CSVEGIFFGGAGAFF. The CDR3 DNA is TGCAGCGTTGAAGGGATTTTTTTCGGAGGGGCGGGAGCTTTCTTT.

The chain joins TRBV13 to TRBJ2-1; 11 positions match TRBD1. V shed 6 bases, J shed 7 bases, and the junction held 8 bases outside the gene matches. Germline values: CDR1 PRHDT, CDR2 FYEKMQ (reference sequence). This CDR3 contains 15 residues. The CDR3: CASRTGTGGVNEQFF. CDR3 sequence (DNA): TGTGCCAGCAGGACCGGGACAGGGGGTGTAAATGAGCAGTTCTTC.

This chain joins TRBV25-1 and TRBJ1-5, with D unresolved. CDR3 size: 14 residues. Trimming shortened V by 6 bases and J by 4 bases, and 13 bases separated the two germline ends. Germline values: CDR1 MGHDK, CDR2 SYGVNS. The CDR3 sequence is CASSASGGNQPQHF. CDR3 nucleotides: TGTGCCAGCAGCGCGAGCGGTGGGAATCAGCCCCAGCATTTT.

The chain is built from TRBV19 and TRBJ1-2; D not resolved. Germline-derived CDR1 and CDR2 are LNHDA and SQIVND (reference sequence). The CDR3 has 12 residues. With 7 bases removed from V and 6 bases from J, the gap between germline ends came to 12 bases. The CDR3, as DNA: TGTGCCAGTACCTCCCCAGGCCATGGCTACACCTTC. Amino acids: CASTSPGHGYTF.